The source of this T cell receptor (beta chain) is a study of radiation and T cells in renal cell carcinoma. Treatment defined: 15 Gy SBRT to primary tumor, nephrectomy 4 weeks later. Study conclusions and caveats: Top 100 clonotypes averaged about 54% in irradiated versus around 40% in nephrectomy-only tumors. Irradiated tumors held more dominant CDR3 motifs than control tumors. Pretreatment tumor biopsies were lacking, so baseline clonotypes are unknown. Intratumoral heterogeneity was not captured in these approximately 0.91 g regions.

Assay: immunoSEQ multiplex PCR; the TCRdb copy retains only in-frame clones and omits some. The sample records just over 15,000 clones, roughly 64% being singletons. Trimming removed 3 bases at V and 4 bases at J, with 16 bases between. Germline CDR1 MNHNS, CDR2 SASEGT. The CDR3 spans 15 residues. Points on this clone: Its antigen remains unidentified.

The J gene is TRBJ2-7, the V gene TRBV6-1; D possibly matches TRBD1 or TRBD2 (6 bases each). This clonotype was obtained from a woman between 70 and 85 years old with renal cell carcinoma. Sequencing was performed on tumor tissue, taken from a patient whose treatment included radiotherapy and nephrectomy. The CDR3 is CASSEGGLSMYEQYF. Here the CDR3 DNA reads TGTGCCAGCAGTGAGGGGGGCCTGTCGATGTACGAGCAGTACTTC.